These 16 T cell receptor beta chains were sequenced from one sample in a study of CD8+CD57+ T cells in acquired aplastic anemia. CD8+CD57+ cell expansion, shown by flow cytometry, had occurred in the patients selected for sequencing. It was genomic DNA that served as the template for profiling TCR beta VDJ and CDR3. One entry per CDR3 protein, called by TCRdb with MiXCR from the reads. Of around 500,000 distinct CDR3 sequences detected, about a third appear once; the ten largest clones hold roughly 0.89%. Source material: sorted CD4+, CD8+, or CD8+CD57+ T cells (not recorded which) from PBMCs. The receptor source for this set is a human donor with aplastic anemia.

This clonotype has at least ten counts. V usage is TRBV29-1 and J usage is TRBJ1-2; D call uncertain. Germline-derived CDR1 and CDR2 are SQVTM and ANQGSEA. The CDR3 consists of 12 residues. Trimming shortened V by 4 bases and J by 4 bases, and 10 bases separated the two germline ends. The CDR3 DNA reads TGCAGCGTTGCGAACTCGGCCTATGGCTACACCTTC. As protein: CSVANSAYGYTF.

Regarding this clonotype: It is likely a read error, because the conserved phenylalanine at the end of the CDR3 is missing. The J gene is TRBJ1-3, the V gene TRBV4-1, with D possibly matching TRBD1 (5 bases). Between the trimmed V and J ends, which lost 1 base and 2 bases, there was a span of 15 bases. CDR3 length: 17 amino acids. CDR1 and CDR2 (germline): MGHRA, YSYEKL. CDR3 nucleotides: TGCGCCAGCAGCCAAGTAACCCCGTGGGGGGCTGGAAACACCATATATCTT. Residues: CASSQVTPWGAGNTIYL.

This clonotype was observed many times. The chain combines TRBV10-3 with TRBJ1-2, with TRBD1 matching over 7 bases. CDR3 length: 13 residues. Germline values: CDR1 ENHRY, CDR2 SYGVKD. The V and J ends lost 6 bases and 8 bases, in that order; junction bases with no gene match: 9. The CDR3 is CAISKQGIVGYTF. The CDR3 DNA reads as TGTGCCATCAGCAAACAGGGGATTGTGGGCTACACCTTC.

V is TRBV7-2 and J is TRBJ2-2, with unresolved D. Germline V CDR1 and CDR2: SGHTA, FQGNSA. V was trimmed by 8 bases and J by 6 bases, leaving 16 bases between them. The CDR3 spans 14 residues. CDR3 DNA sequence: TGTGCCAGCTGCGACTCCCCCGGTGCCGGGGAGCTGTTTTTT. It is translated as CASCDSPGAGELFF.

With regard to this clonotype: One junction end disagrees with the germline gene, perhaps due to a read error. The genes are TRBV10-3 and TRBJ2-1, with 11 nucleotides matching TRBD2. The CDR3 spans 17 residues. CDR1 and CDR2 (germline): ENHRY, SYGVKD. Here the CDR3 reads CASSYTLAGGGYNEQFF. CDR3 in DNA: TGTGCCAGCAGTTACACATTAGCGGGAGGGGGCTACAATGAGCAGTTCTTC.

This clonotype came up many times. The chain links TRBV15 to TRBJ2-1; 10 bases agree with TRBD2. J gave up 9 bases and V 5 bases, and 13 bases lay outside the gene matches. The germline V gene has CDR1 LNHNV and CDR2 YYDKDF (reference sequence). CDR3 size: 16 residues. CDR3 nucleotides: TGTGCCACCAGCTCCGGGAGCGGGGGGGCTAGGGGTGAGCAGTTCTTC. Translating gives CATSSGSGGARGEQFF.

This sequence joins TRBV11-2 and TRBJ2-3; D perhaps matches TRBD1 (6 bases). Trimming cost V 2 bases and J 3 bases, with 12 bases left between them. The CDR3 sequence is 15 residues long. CDR1 and CDR2 (germline): SGHAT, FQNNGV. The CDR3 DNA reads TGTGCCAGCAGCTTAACTGGGGGCGCGACAGATACGCAGTATTTT. It is translated as CASSLTGGATDTQYF.

This clonotype was recorded a few times. The chain is built from TRBV6-1 and TRBJ1-4; possible D gene TRBD1, 6 bases. V was pared by 6 bases and J by 8 bases, with 13 bases between. Germline V gene lookup returns CDR1 MNHNS and CDR2 SASEGT. The CDR3 extends over 13 amino acids. CDR3 sequence: CASRGWGAEKLFF. Written as DNA, the CDR3 is TGTGCCAGCAGGGGGTGGGGGGCCGAAAAACTGTTTTTT.

This clonotype was observed many times. The V call is TRBV15, the J call TRBJ2-4; D is tentatively TRBD1 or TRBD2 (5 bases each). The germline V gene encodes CDR1 LNHNV and CDR2 YYDKDF (reference sequence). The CDR3 has 16 residues. V gave up 4 bases and J gave up 0 bases, with 13 bases separating them. CDR3 bases: TGTGCCACCAGCAAAGAGGGGTTTATAGCCAAAAACATTCAGTACTTC. Translated, it gives CATSKEGFIAKNIQYF.

This clonotype was seen a few times. DNA of the CDR3: TGTGCCAGCCAAAGGACCGCTGGAAACACCATATATTTT. It yields the protein CASQRTAGNTIYF. This chain joins TRBV9 and TRBJ1-3; D is uncertain. The CDR3 sequence is 13 residues long. The V gene lost 7 bases and the J gene lost 2 bases, with 10 bases spanning the gap. CDR1 and CDR2 from the germline V gene are SGDLS and YYNGEE.

This clonotype is a singleton in its sample. This chain links TRBV2 with TRBJ2-7, with D uncertain. The CDR3 is 12 amino acids. Per the germline V gene, CDR1 is SNHLY and CDR2 is FYNNEI. Trimming took off 10 bases at V and 2 bases at J, with 12 bases between the two ends. The CDR3 loop is CAISPDPYEQYF. CDR3 bases: TGTGCCATCTCGCCGGACCCCTACGAGCAGTACTTC. The variable domain in full, completed from reference TRBV2 and TRBJ2-7, reads EPEVTQTPSHQVTQMGQEVILRCVPISNHLYFYWYRQILGQKVEFLVSFYNNEISEKSEIFDDQFSVERPDGSNFTLKIRSTKLEDSAMYFCAISPDPYEQYFGPGTRLTVT.

Ten or more counts support this clonotype. The chain combines TRBV19 with TRBJ1-1; maybe TRBD1 (6 bases). The CDR3 is 14 amino acids. Trimming stripped 9 bases from V and 1 base from J, with 15 bases between. Germline V gene lookup returns CDR1 LNHDA and CDR2 SQIVND (reference sequence). The CDR3 sequence: CARDDRPGNTEAFF. CDR3 nucleotide sequence: TGTGCCAGAGACGACAGGCCAGGGAACACTGAAGCTTTCTTT.

This clonotype was observed a few times. The chain combines TRBV30 with TRBJ1-2, with 9 nucleotides matching TRBD1. This CDR3 contains 13 residues. J was trimmed by 8 bases and V by 3 bases; bases with no gene match: 7. CDR1 GTSNPN and CDR2 SVGIG come from the germline V gene (reference sequence). CDR3: CAWSWGQGDGYTF. For the CDR3, the DNA is TGTGCCTGGAGCTGGGGACAGGGAGACGGCTACACCTTC.

The chain uses TRBV14 and TRBJ1-1; D is unresolved. The CDR3 has 13 amino acids. Germline CDR1 and CDR2: SGHDN and FVKESK. Trimming pared 5 bases from V and 4 bases from J, leaving 11 bases between. CDR3 residues: CASSFQKGTEAFF. The CDR3 DNA reads as TGTGCCAGCAGCTTCCAGAAGGGCACTGAAGCTTTCTTT.

Many counts were recorded for this clonotype. CDR3 sequence (DNA): TGTGCCAGCAGACAGGGTGCTGGCTACACCTTC. Residues: CASRQGAGYTF. The chain links TRBV2 to TRBJ1-2; a possible D gene is TRBD1 (6 bases). The CDR3 loop spans 11 amino acids. Germline V lookup: CDR1 SNHLY, CDR2 FYNNEI. V lost 6 bases to trimming and J lost 7 bases, with 9 bases between them.

The chain joins TRBV10-3 to TRBJ1-4; the D is unclear. This CDR3 spans 17 amino acids. V dropped 3 bases and J dropped 4 bases, with 18 bases sitting between them. CDR1 and CDR2 from the germline V gene are ENHRY and SYGVKD. CDR3 amino acids: CAISDPTSGNSNEKLFF. CDR3 DNA: TGTGCCATCAGTGACCCGACTTCGGGGAATAGTAATGAAAAACTGTTTTTT.